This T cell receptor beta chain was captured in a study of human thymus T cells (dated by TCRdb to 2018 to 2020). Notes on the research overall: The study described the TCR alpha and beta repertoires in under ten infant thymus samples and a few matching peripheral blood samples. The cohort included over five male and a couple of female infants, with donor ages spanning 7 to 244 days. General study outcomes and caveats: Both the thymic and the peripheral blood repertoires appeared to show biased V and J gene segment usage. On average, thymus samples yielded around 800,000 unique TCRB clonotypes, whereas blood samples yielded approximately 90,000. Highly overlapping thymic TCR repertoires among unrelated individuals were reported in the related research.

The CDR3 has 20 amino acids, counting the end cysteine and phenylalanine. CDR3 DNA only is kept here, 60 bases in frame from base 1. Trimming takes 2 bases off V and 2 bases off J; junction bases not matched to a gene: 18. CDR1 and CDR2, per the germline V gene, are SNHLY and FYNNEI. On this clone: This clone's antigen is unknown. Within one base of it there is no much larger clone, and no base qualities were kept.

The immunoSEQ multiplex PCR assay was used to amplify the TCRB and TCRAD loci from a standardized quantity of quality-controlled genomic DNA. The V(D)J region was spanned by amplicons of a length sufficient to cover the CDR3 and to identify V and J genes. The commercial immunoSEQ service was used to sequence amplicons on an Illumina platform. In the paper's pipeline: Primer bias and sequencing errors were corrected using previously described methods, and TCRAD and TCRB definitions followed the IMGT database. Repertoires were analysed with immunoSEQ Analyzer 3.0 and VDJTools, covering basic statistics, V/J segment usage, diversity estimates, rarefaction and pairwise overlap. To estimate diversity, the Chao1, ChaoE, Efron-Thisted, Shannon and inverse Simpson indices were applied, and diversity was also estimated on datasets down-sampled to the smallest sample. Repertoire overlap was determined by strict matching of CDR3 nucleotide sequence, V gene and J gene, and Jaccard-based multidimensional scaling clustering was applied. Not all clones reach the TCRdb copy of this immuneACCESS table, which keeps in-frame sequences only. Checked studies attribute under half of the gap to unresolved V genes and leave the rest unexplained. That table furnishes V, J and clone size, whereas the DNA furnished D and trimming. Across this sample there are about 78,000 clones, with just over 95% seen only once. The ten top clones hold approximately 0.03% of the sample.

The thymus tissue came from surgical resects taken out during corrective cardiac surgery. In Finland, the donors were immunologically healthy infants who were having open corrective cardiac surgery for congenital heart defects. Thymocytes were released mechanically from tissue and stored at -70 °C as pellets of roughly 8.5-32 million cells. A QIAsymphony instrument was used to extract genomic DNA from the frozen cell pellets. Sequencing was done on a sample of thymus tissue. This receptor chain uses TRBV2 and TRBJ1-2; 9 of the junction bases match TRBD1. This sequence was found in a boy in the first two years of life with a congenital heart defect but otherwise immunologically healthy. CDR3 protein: CASSEWTGDNKGTDNYGYTF. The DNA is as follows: TGTGCCAGCAGTGAATGGACAGGGGACAACAAGGGCACGGACAACTATGGCTACACCTTC.